The present entry profiles one TCR beta chain with its context. Primers: 60 Vbeta forward and 13 Jbeta reverse. Produced via immunoSEQ multiplex PCR; TCRdb's table is partial and in-frame only. The repertoire holds 89,000 or so clones, with 70% to 90% as singletons. It was healthy bone marrow donors who served as donors. Donors showed nominal health when sampled, although they likely had unrecorded immune exposures. This sample is part of a study of cytomegalovirus exposure and HLA in healthy donors. CDR1 and CDR2 (germline): SEHNR, FQNEAQ (reference sequence). The CDR3 runs to 17 residues. Trimming stripped 3 bases from V and 7 bases from J, with 21 bases between.

This clonotype was sampled from a woman younger than 30 in good health and CMV-seropositive. The rearrangement links TRBV7-9 to TRBJ2-2; TRBD1 is a possible D gene (5 bases). What was sequenced was PBMCs. DNA of the CDR3: TGTGCCAGCAGCTTCCCCGACCCGCAGGGATCCTACGGGGAGCTGTTTTTT. Residues: CASSFPDPQGSYGELFF. The full variable domain, rest sourced from reference TRBV7-9 and TRBJ2-2, is DTGVSQNPRHKITKRGQNVTFRCDPISEHNRLYWYRQTLGQGPEFLTYFQNEAQLEKSRLLSDRFSAERPKGSFSTLEIQRTEQGDSAMYLCASSFPDPQGSYGELFFGEGSRLTVL.